This T cell receptor (beta chain) comes out of a study of regulatory T cells in long-lasting Graves disease. Study-wide results and limits: Patients with persistent disease showed a bias toward TRBV28, TRBJ1-2 and TRBJ2-5. Exclusively peripheral blood, rather than thyroid tissue, was studied.

This clonotype was recorded many times. Its antigen is unidentified. Time point described: newly diagnosed GD, antithyroid drugs for less than 3 months. TCR sequences were obtained from RNA taken from PBMCs. With iRepertoire HTBI primers and Arm-PCR of CDR3 regions, TCR beta libraries were built. TCRdb independently ran MiXCR on the multiplex PCR reads; one entry per CDR3 protein. The sample includes around 400,000 distinct CDR3 sequences, approximately 15% of them seen just once. The germline CDR1 and CDR2 sequences are MDHEN and SYDVKM. The CDR3 consists of 17 residues. J gave up 13 bases and V 0 bases, and 14 bases lay outside the gene matches. These data were also filed under a second study, of T cells in Graves' hyperthyroidism and ophthalmopathy. That work adds: Absence of ophthalmopathy progression within 18 months defined stable Graves' hyperthyroidism. Patients between 18 and 65 years old had hyperthyroidism, newly diagnosed and lasting under 2 months.

The sequence derives from a woman aged 40 to 50 with Graves disease. The sequenced sample was peripheral blood mononuclear cells (PBMCs), obtained at new diagnosis, from a patient treated with antithyroid drugs. The chain uses TRBV28 and TRBJ2-5, with TRBD2 matching 13 bases. CDR3 residues: CASSLCGGLAGPVARYF. CDR3 sequence (DNA): TGTGCCAGCAGTTTATGCGGGGGACTAGCGGGACCCGTGGCTAGGTACTTC.